This T cell receptor (beta chain) is drawn from a study of T cell responses to AZD1222 COVID-19 vaccine. Remarks on this clone: Its antigen remains unidentified.

V gave up 2 bases and J gave up 3 bases, with 14 bases separating them. CDR1 and CDR2 from the germline V gene are SGHNT and YYREEE (reference sequence). This CDR3 contains 15 residues. Study results and caveats: Spike was spanned by vaccine-associated CD4 TCRs, with dominance at 160-218 and 743-854. Most donors were white British and more were female, and clonal diversity was possibly underestimated.

The repertoire was sequenced with immunoSEQ multiplex PCR; TCRdb's copy has only in-frame clones and lacks some. Of about 180,000 clones listed, about 90% were seen once; the top ten hold around 10%. This receptor was obtained from an adult who received the AZD1222 COVID-19 vaccine. Material: peripheral blood, obtained 28 days after the second AZD1222 dose. The J gene is TRBJ1-2, the V gene TRBV5-4; D remains unclear. In DNA form, the CDR3 reads TGTGCCAGCAGCTTCGGTCTTCAGGCTGACTATGGCTACACCTTC. It codes for CASSFGLQADYGYTF. The full variable domain, with the rest looked up from reference TRBV5-4 and TRBJ1-2, is ETGVTQSPTHLIKTRGQQVTLRCSSQSGHNTVSWYQQALGQGPQFIFQYYREEENGRGNFPPRFSGLQFPNYSSELNVNALELDDSALYLCASSFGLQADYGYTFGSGTRLTVV.